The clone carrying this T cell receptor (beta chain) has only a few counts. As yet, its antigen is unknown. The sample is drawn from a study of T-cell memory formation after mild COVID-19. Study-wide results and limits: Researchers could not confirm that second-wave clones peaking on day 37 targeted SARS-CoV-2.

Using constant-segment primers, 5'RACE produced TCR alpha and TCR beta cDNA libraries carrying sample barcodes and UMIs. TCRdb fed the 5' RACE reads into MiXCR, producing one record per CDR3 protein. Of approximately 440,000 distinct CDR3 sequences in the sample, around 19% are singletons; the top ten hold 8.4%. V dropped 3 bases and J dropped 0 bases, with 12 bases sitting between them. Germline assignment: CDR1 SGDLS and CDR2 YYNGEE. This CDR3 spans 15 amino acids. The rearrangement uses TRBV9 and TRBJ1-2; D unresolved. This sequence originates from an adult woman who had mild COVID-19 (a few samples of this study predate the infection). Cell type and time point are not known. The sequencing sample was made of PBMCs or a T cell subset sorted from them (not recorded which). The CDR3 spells CASSAPGYTNYGYTF. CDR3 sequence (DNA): TGTGCCAGCAGCGCCCCAGGATATACTAACTATGGCTACACCTTC.